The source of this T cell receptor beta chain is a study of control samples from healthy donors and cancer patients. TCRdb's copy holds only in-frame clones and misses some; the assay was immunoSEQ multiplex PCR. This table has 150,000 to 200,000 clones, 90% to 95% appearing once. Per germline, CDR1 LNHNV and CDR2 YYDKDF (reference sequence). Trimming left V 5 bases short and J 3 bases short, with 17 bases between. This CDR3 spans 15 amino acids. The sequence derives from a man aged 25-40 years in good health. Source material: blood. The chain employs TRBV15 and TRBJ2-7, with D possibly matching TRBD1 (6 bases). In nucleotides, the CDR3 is TGTGCCACCAGCTACGGGCCAGGGGAAGACTACGAGCAGTACTTC. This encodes CATSYGPGEDYEQYF.